This is a list of T cell receptor beta chains from one sample in a study of response to subunit inactivated influenza vaccine. TCRdb ran MiXCR on the RT-PCR reads and lists one entry per CDR3 protein. The table records 150,000 to 200,000 distinct CDR3 sequences, about 12% of them present only once. This same sample was also part of a study on T cells expressing NK-cell markers.

The sequences come from CD8+ T cells sorted from PBMCs, collected approximately 12 days after vaccination. Receptor source: a man between 45 and 60 years old who received an inactivated influenza vaccine. CDR3s include the opening cysteine and the closing phenylalanine or tryptophan. The D gene is left open where the match is weak. Clone size is not always given. Where it is, it says once, few, many or a class for expanded clones.

TRBJ2-5 few TRBV13 TRBD1 15 CASSFGTGGASAQYF TGTGCCAGCAGCTTCGGGACAGGGGGCGCTTCGGCCCAGTACTTC
TRBJ2-1 few TRBV12-3/TRBV12-4 TRBD2 15 CASSLTSGGTAEQFF TGTGCCAGCAGTTTGACAAGCGGGGGGACCGCCGAGCAGTTCTTC
TRBJ2-7 - TRBV28 TRBD2 13 CASLPSGNYEQYF TGTGCCAGCCTCCCTAGCGGGAACTACGAGCAGTACTTC
TRBJ2-5 few TRBV7-8 TRBD1 18 CASSLGDSTSGIQETQYF TGTGCCAGCAGCTTAGGGGACAGTACCTCTGGCATCCAAGAGACCCAGTACTTC
TRBJ2-5 - TRBV12-3/TRBV12-4 - 15 CASSPTYQGGETQYF TGTGCCAGCAGTCCCACTTACCAGGGGGGGGAGACCCAGTACTTC
TRBJ2-3 - TRBV5-5 TRBD1 15 CASSLVWTGQDTQYF TGTGCCAGCAGCTTGGTCTGGACAGGGCAAGATACGCAGTATTTT
TRBJ2-5 many TRBV12-5 - 12 CASRGNQETQYF TGTGCTAGTCGGGGTAACCAAGAGACCCAGTACTTC
TRBJ2-7 once TRBV7-9 - 12 CASSTGPKEQYF TGTGCCAGCAGCACCGGACCCAAAGAGCAGTACTTC
TRBJ2-1 many TRBV4-1 - 13 CASSHEHYNEQFF TGCGCCAGCAGCCACGAACACTACAATGAGCAGTTCTTC
TRBJ1-3 few TRBV4-2 - 15 CASSPLVGSGNTIYF TGTGCCAGCAGCCCCCTTGTGGGCTCTGGAAACACCATATATTTT
TRBJ2-1 few TRBV10-2 TRBD2 21 CASRTGLAGGPPGGSYNEQFF TGCGCCAGCAGGACGGGACTAGCGGGAGGGCCGCCAGGGGGATCCTACAATGAGCAGTTCTTC
TRBJ2-1 - TRBV10-3 - 16 CAISELVRTGYNEQFF TGTGCCATCAGTGAGCTGGTCCGGACGGGTTACAATGAGCAGTTCTTC
TRBJ2-7 many TRBV24-1 - 11 CATSVGGEQYF TGTGCCACCAGTGTGGGGGGCGAGCAGTACTTC
TRBJ2-3 once TRBV7-9 - 17 CASSWDRSGGTTDTQYF TGTGCCAGCAGCTGGGACAGGAGCGGGGGGACCACAGATACGCAGTATTTT
TRBJ2-5 - TRBV28 - 14 CASSTQRGQETQYF TGTGCCAGCAGTACACAGAGAGGGCAAGAGACCCAGTACTTC
TRBJ1-1 - TRBV6-2/TRBV6-3 - 14 CASSPGSLNTEAFF TGTGCCAGCAGCCCGGGCAGTCTGAACACTGAAGCTTTCTTT
TRBJ2-1 - TRBV30 - 14 CAWRSRSSYNEQFF TGTGCCTGGAGAAGCAGAAGCTCCTACAATGAGCAGTTCTTC
TRBJ1-2 many TRBV7-9 - 15 CASSLERTLTGGYTF TGTGCCAGCAGCTTAGAGCGGACCCTCACAGGTGGCTACACCTTC
TRBJ2-5 - TRBV10-3 - 14 CAISPKGSQETQYF TGTGCCATCAGCCCGAAGGGCAGTCAAGAGACCCAGTACTTC
TRBJ2-7 few TRBV19 - 13 CASSIGVGGEQYF TGTGCCAGTAGTATAGGGGTCGGCGGCGAGCAGTACTTC
TRBJ2-7 - TRBV19 TRBD1 13 CASGQGGPDEQYF TGTGCCAGTGGACAGGGGGGTCCGGACGAGCAGTACTTC
TRBJ1-2 - TRBV29-1 - 12 CSVDSGIYGYTF TGCAGCGTTGATAGTGGGATATATGGCTACACCTTC
TRBJ2-7 many TRBV10-3 TRBD1 14 CAISLQGARNEQYF TGTGCCATCAGCTTACAGGGGGCGCGCAACGAGCAGTACTTC
TRBJ2-5 - TRBV6-2/TRBV6-3 - 14 CASTPPGRQETQYF TGTGCCAGCACCCCACCGGGACGCCAAGAGACCCAGTACTTC
TRBJ2-3 - TRBV29-1 TRBD1 15 CSVVGTEESTDTQYF TGCAGCGTTGTGGGGACAGAAGAGAGCACAGATACGCAGTATTTT
TRBJ2-7 - TRBV7-9 TRBD2 15 CASSATSGRPYEQYF TGTGCCAGCAGCGCTACTAGCGGGAGACCCTACGAGCAGTACTTC
TRBJ2-1 many TRBV28 TRBD1 17 CASSFNGGTGFDNEQFF TGTGCCAGCAGTTTTAATGGGGGGACAGGCTTCGACAATGAGCAGTTCTTC
TRBJ2-7 - TRBV14 - 16 CASSPGSSESSYEQYF TGTGCCAGCAGCCCAGGGTCCTCGGAAAGCTCCTACGAGCAGTACTTC
TRBJ1-2 - TRBV2 TRBD1 14 CASSSGGLGYGYTF TGTGCCAGCAGCTCAGGGGGCCTCGGGTATGGCTACACCTTC
TRBJ1-2 few TRBV7-9 - 11 CASSATTGYTF TGTGCCAGCAGCGCCACCACTGGCTACACCTTC
TRBJ2-7 - TRBV7-9 - 12 CASSLEFYEQYF TGTGCCAGCAGCTTAGAATTCTACGAGCAGTACTTC
TRBJ1-1 - TRBV5-1 - 16 CASSLAVGQLGAEAFF TGCGCCAGCAGCTTGGCCGTCGGTCAGCTAGGGGCTGAAGCTTTCTTT
TRBJ2-1 many TRBV24-1 TRBD2 17 CATSDLGTSGSYNEQFF TGTGCCACCAGTGATTTGGGGACTAGCGGATCCTACAATGAGCAGTTCTTC
TRBJ2-7 few TRBV12-3/TRBV12-4 - 14 CASRKTLRSYEQYF TGTGCCAGCAGAAAGACTCTCCGCTCCTACGAGCAGTACTTC
TRBJ1-2 - TRBV28 - 15 CASHHTGSLDYGYTF TGTGCCAGCCACCATACAGGTTCATTGGACTATGGCTACACCTTC
TRBJ2-2 - TRBV6-1 - 16 CASSEFRGANTGELFF TGTGCCAGCAGTGAATTTAGGGGGGCGAACACCGGGGAGCTGTTTTTT
TRBJ2-3 many TRBV19 - 14 CASRVSPTTDTQYF TGTGCCAGTAGGGTATCCCCCACCACAGATACGCAGTATTTT
TRBJ2-1 - TRBV24-1 - 15 CATSAGQSSYNEQFF TGTGCCACCTCCGCCGGTCAAAGCTCCTACAATGAGCAGTTCTTC
TRBJ2-7 few TRBV9 TRBD2 15 CASSPRLAGSYEKYF TGTGCCAGCAGCCCCCGACTAGCGGGATCTTACGAGAAGTACTTC
TRBJ1-1 many TRBV6-6 - 13 CASSPDGNTEAFF TGTGCCAGCAGTCCCGACGGGAACACTGAAGCTTTCTTT
TRBJ2-1 few TRBV6-2/TRBV6-3 - 14 CASSLSRRSNEQFF TGTGCCAGCTCGCTTTCTCGGAGATCAAATGAGCAGTTCTTC